This T cell receptor (beta chain) was documented in a study of OX40 agonist ivuxolimab in advanced cancers. The overall study: Participants averaged roughly 60 years of age (range about 23 to 79) and were roughly 83% male. The eligibility criteria allowed prior anti-PD-1, anti-PD-L1 or anti-CTLA-4 therapy, and approximately 38% had some. Broader study findings: At 0.1-3.0 mg/kg, partial responders had clonal expansion among the lowest observed. At doses 0.1 to 3.0 mg/kg, CD4+ and CD8+ clones expanded.

Remarks on this clone: Its matching antigen is unknown.

Clones were read by immunoSEQ multiplex PCR, and TCRdb kept only the in-frame ones, dropping some. The table lists about 41,000 clones, approximately 82% of them singletons, with about 2.4% in the top ten. Germline loops: CDR1 MNHEY, CDR2 SVGAGI. The CDR3 loop spans 15 amino acids. Trimming cost V 6 bases and J 3 bases; bases outside gene matches: 11. This sequence was found in an adult with an advanced solid tumor such as melanoma, head and neck, liver or kidney cancer. Material: CD4+ or CD8+ T cells sorted from blood, obtained in a trial of the OX40 agonist ivuxolimab. This chain links TRBV6-5 with TRBJ2-7; TRBD2 aligns across 7 bases. CDR3 sequence: CASSRTLAVSYEQYF. The CDR3, as DNA: TGTGCCAGCAGCCGCACCCTAGCGGTTAGCTACGAGCAGTACTTC.